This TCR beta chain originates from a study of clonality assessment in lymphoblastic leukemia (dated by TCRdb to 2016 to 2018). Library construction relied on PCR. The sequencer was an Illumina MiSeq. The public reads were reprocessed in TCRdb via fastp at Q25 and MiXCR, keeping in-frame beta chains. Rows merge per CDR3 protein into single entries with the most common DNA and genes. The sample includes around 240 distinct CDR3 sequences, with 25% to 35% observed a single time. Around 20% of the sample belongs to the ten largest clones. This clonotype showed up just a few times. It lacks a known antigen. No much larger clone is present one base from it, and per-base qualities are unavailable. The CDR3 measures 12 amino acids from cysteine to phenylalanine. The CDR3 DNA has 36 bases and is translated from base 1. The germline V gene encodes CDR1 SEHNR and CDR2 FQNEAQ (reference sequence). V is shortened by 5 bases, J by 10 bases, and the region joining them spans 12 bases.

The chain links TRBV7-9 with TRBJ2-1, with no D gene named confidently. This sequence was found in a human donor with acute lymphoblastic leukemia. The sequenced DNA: TGTGCCAGCAGCCCTAGGGTTATAGAGCAGTTCTTC. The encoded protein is CASSPRVIEQFF.